The 2 T cell receptor beta chains below come from one sample, sequenced in a study of T cells in Graves' hyperthyroidism and ophthalmopathy. Amplified TCR beta CDR3 regions derived from RNA transcripts. TCR CDR3 underwent first-round RT-PCR with the HTBI primer set. MiXCR, applied by TCRdb to the multiplex PCR reads, yields one record per CDR3 protein. The table includes 400,000 to 500,000 distinct CDR3 sequences, roughly an eighth detected once. Specimen: blood. These receptor sequences come from a woman aged 18-29 years with Graves' hyperthyroidism.

This clonotype came up many times. The chain combines TRBV30 with TRBJ2-1; the match to TRBD2 covers 12 bases. Losses at the gene ends were 2 bases for V and 12 bases for J; bases not matched to a gene: 11. The CDR3 contains 15 residues. Germline assignment: CDR1 GTSNPN and CDR2 SVGIG (reference sequence). CDR3 coding DNA: TGTGCCTGGAGTCCGCTGATCGGACTAGCGGGAAGGCAGTTCTTC. Encoded protein: CAWSPLIGLAGRQFF.

In this sample, this clonotype turned up many times. V usage is TRBV7-2 and J usage is TRBJ2-7; the match to TRBD2 covers 12 bases. Germline CDR1 reads SGHTA; CDR2 reads FQGNSA. The CDR3 is made up of 15 amino acids. The V segment lost 1 base and the J segment 7 bases; nucleotides outside the gene matches: 5. In DNA form, the CDR3 reads TGTGCCAGCAGCTTAGAGCCTAGCGGGAGGGGTGAGCAGTACTTC. It is translated as CASSLEPSGRGEQYF.